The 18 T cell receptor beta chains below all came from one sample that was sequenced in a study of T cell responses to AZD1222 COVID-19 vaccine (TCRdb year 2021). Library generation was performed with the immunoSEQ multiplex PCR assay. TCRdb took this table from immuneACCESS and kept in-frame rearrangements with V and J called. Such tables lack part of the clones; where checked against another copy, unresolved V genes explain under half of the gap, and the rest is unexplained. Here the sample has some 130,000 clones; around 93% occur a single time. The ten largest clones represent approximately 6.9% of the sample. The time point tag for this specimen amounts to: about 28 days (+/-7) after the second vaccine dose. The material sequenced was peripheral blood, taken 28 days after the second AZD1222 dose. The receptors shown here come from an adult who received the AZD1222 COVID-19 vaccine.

In DNA, the CDR3 is TGTGCCAGCAGCTTAGCGACAGGGGAGAGGCATTTT. It specifies CASSLATGERHF. This chain joins TRBV7-9 and TRBJ1-5; 8 bases are a match to TRBD1. The germline V gene has CDR1 SEHNR and CDR2 FQNEAQ (reference sequence). Trimming took 0 bases from V and 15 from J; bases not matched to a gene: 4. The CDR3 is made up of 12 amino acids.

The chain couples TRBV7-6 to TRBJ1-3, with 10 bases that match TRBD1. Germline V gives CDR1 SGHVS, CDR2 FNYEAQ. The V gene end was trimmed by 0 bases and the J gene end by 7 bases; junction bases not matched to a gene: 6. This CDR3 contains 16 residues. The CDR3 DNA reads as TGTGCCAGCAGCTTAGCGTGGGACAGGGGAAGGAACACCATATATTTT. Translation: CASSLAWDRGRNTIYF.

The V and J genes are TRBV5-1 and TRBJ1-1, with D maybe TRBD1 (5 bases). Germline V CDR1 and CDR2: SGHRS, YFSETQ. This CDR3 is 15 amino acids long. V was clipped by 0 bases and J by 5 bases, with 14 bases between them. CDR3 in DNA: TGCGCCAGCAGCTTGGTCTCGTTTCAGGGAACTGAAGCTTTCTTT. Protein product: CASSLVSFQGTEAFF.

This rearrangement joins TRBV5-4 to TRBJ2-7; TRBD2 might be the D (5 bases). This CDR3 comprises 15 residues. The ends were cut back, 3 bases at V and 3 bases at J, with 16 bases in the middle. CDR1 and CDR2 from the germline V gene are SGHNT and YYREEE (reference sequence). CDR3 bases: TGTGCCAGCAGCTCATACGGGGAAGGAGGCTACGAGCAGTACTTC. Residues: CASSSYGEGGYEQYF. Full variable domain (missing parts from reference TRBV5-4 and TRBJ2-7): ETGVTQSPTHLIKTRGQQVTLRCSSQSGHNTVSWYQQALGQGPQFIFQYYREEENGRGNFPPRFSGLQFPNYSSELNVNALELDDSALYLCASSSYGEGGYEQYFGPGTRLTVT.

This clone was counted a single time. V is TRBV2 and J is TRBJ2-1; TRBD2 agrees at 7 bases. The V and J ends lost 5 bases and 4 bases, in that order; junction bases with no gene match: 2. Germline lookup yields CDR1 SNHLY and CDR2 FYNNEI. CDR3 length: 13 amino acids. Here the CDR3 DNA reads TGTGCCAGCAGTCTGGGGGGGTACAATGAGCAGTTCTTC. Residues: CASSLGGYNEQFF.

Here the CDR3 reads CASSGWNTGELFF. DNA of the CDR3: TGTGCCAGCAGCGGATGGAACACCGGGGAGCTGTTTTTT. V usage is TRBV9 and J usage is TRBJ2-2; D gene unclear. Trimming pared 3 bases from V and 1 base from J, leaving 4 bases between. The CDR3 is 13 residues long. Germline lookup yields CDR1 SGDLS and CDR2 YYNGEE.

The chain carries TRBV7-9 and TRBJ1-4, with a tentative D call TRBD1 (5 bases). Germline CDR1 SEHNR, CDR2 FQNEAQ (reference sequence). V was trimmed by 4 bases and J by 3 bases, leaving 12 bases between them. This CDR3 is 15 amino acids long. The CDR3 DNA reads TGTGCCAGCAGCTCTCAGGGTAGCCCTAATGAAAAACTGTTTTTT. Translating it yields CASSSQGSPNEKLFF.

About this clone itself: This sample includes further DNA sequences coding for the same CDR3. CDR3 nucleotide sequence: TGTGCCAGTAGTATCGGACAGGGAGCCTACGAGCAGTACTTC. It encodes CASSIGQGAYEQYF. The J gene is TRBJ2-7, the V gene TRBV19; 8 bases agree with TRBD1. Germline trimming cut 3 bases from V and 2 bases from J; bases unmatched to any gene: 3. Germline V gives CDR1 LNHDA, CDR2 SQIVND (reference sequence). The CDR3 is 14 residues long.

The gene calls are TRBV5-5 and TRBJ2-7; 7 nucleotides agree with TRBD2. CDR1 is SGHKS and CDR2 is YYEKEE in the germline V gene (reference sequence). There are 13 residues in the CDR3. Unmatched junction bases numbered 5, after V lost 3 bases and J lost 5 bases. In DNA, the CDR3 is TGTGCCAGCAGCTGGGCGGGGGAACACGAGCAGTACTTC. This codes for CASSWAGEHEQYF.

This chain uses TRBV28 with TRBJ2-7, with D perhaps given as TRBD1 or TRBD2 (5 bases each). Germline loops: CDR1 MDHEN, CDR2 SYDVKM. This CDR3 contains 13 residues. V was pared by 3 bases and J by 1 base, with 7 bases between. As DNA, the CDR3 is TGTGCCAGCAGTTTGGGGGAGTCCTACGAGCAGTACTTC. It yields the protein CASSLGESYEQYF.

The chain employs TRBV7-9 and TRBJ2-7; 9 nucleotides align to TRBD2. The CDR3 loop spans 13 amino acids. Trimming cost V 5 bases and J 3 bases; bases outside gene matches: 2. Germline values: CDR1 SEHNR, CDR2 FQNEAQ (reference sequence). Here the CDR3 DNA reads TGTGCCAGCAGCCAAGCGGGAGGCTACGAGCAGTACTTC. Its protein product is CASSQAGGYEQYF.

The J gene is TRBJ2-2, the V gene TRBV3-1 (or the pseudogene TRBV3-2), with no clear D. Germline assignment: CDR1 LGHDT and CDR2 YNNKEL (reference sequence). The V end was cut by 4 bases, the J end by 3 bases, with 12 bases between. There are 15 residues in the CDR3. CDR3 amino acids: CASSRYLTDTGELFF. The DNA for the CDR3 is TGTGCCAGCAGCCGCTACCTGACGGACACCGGGGAGCTGTTTTTT.

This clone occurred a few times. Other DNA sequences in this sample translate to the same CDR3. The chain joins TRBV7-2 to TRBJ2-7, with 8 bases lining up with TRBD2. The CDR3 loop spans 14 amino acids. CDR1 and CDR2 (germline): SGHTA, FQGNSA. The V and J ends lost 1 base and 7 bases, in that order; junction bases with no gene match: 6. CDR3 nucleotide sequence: TGTGCCAGCAGCTTAGGCGGGGGGCCGAGTGAGCAGTACTTC. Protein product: CASSLGGGPSEQYF. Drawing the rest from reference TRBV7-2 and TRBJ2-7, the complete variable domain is GAGVSQSPSNKVTEKGKDVELRCDPISGHTALYWYRQSLGQGLEFLIYFQGNSAPDKSGLPSDRFSAERTGGSVSTLTIQRTQQEDSAVYLCASSLGGGPSEQYFGPGTRLTVT.

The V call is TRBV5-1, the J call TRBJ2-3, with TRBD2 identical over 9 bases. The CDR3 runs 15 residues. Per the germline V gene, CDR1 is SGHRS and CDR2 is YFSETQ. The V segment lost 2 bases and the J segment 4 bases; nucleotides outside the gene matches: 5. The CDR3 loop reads CASSLAGGVSDTQYF. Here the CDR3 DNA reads TGCGCCAGCAGCTTAGCGGGGGGAGTCTCAGATACGCAGTATTTT. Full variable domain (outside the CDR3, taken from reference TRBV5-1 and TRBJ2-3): KAGVTQTPRYLIKTRGQQVTLSCSPISGHRSVSWYQQTPGQGLQFLFEYFSETQRNKGNFPGRFSGRQFSNSRSEMNVSTLELGDSALYLCASSLAGGVSDTQYFGPGTRLTVL.

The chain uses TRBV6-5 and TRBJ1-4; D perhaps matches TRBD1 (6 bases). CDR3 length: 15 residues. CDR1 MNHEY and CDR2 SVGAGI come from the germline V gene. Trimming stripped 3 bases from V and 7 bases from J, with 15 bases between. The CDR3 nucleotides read TGTGCCAGCAGTTATTCACAGGGTATAGGTGAAAAACTGTTTTTT. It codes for CASSYSQGIGEKLFF.

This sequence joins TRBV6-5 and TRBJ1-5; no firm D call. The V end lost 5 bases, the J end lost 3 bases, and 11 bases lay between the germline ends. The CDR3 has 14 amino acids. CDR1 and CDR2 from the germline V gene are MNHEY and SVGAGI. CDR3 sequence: CASSPLGPNQPQHF. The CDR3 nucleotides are TGTGCCAGCAGTCCCCTTGGTCCCAATCAGCCCCAGCATTTT.

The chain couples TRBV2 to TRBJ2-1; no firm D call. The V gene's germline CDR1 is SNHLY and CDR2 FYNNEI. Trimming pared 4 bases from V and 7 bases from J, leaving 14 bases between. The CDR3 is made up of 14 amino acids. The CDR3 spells CASSGGDGVNEQFF. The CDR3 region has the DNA TGTGCCAGCAGTGGGGGTGACGGAGTGAATGAGCAGTTCTTC.

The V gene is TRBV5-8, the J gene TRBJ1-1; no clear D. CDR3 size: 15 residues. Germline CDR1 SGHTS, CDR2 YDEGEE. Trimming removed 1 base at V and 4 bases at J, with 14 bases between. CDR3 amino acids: CASSLLTVGTTEAFF. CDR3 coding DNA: TGTGCCAGCAGCTTGTTAACAGTCGGTACCACTGAAGCTTTCTTT. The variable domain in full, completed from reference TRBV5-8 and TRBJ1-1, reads EAGVTQSPTHLIKTRGQQATLRCSPISGHTSVYWYQQALGLGLQFLLWYDEGEERNRGNFPPRFSGRQFPNYSSELNVNALELEDSALYLCASSLLTVGTTEAFFGQGTRLTVV.